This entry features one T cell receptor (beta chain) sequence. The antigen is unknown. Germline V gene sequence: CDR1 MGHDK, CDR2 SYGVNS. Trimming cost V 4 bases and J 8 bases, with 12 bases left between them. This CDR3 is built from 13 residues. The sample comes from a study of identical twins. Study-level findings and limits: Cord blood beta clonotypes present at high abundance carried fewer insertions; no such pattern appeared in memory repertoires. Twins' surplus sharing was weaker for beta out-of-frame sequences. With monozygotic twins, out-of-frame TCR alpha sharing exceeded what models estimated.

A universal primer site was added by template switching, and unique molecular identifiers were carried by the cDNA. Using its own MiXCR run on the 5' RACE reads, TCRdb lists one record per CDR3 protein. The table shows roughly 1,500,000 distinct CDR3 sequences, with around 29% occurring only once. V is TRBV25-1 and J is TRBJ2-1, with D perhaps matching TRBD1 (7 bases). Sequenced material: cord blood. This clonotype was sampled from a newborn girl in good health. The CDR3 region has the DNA TGTGCCAGCAGTGTAGCAGGGGGGTATGAGCAGTTCTTC. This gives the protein CASSVAGGYEQFF.